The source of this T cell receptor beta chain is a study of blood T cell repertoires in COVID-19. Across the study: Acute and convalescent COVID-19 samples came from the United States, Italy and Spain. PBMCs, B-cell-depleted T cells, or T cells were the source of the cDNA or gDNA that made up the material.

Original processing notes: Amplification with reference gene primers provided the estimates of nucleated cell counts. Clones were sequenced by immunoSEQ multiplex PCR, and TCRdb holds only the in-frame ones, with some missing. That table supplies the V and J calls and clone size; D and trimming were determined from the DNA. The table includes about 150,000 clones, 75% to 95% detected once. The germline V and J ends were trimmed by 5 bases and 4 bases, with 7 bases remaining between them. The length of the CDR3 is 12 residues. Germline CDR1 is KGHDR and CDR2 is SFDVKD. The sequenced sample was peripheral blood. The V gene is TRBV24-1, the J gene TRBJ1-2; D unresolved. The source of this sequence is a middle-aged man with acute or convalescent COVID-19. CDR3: CATSANGYGYTF. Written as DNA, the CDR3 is TGTGCCACCAGTGCTAACGGCTATGGCTACACCTTC.